What follows is one T cell receptor beta chain and its context. Its matching antigen is unknown. With a J-beta primer mix and a sample-barcoded 5' primer, a second PCR ran about 7 to 12 cycles. A minimum of 2.5 million CDR3-containing paired-end reads was obtained for each sample. Each CDR3 protein gets one entry after TCRdb re-called the 5' RACE reads with MiXCR. Of approximately 940,000 distinct CDR3 sequences listed, 48% are singletons. This sample stems from a study of blood T cells in healthy people across ages. Total RNA extraction produced at least 5 micrograms (per sample) for the study. General study findings and limits: Researchers judged that diversity estimates from one million T cells fell short of true values. Possibly confounding the expanded clonotype changes was the fact that donor CMV status was unknown.

Source material: blood. The receptor's source is a man aged 25-45 years in good health.

The CDR3, as DNA: TGCGCCAGCAGCCAACCCCTGACAGGGAACACCGGGGAGCTGTTTTTT. Residues: CASSQPLTGNTGELFF. The chain joins TRBV4-1 to TRBJ2-2; D possibly corresponds to TRBD1 (6 bases). There are 16 residues in the CDR3. CDR1 and CDR2 (germline): MGHRA, YSYEKL. V was shortened by 2 bases and J by 1 base, with 11 bases between the two germline ends.